This T cell receptor (beta chain) was profiled in a study of T-cell reconstitution after alpha-beta-depleted transplantation in children. This clonotype was observed a handful of times. As it was prepared, the TCRbeta library received unique molecular identifiers. TCRdb re-called the PCR reads with MiXCR, one entry per CDR3 protein. This sample has hundreds of thousands of distinct CDR3 sequences, with 15% to 20% found just once. CDR3 length equals 15 residues. The germline CDR1 and CDR2 sequences are SGDLS and YYNGEE. Deletions cut 3 bases from V and 3 bases from J, with 16 bases between. This chain joins TRBV9 and TRBJ2-7, with D perhaps matching TRBD1 (6 bases). Sequenced material: PBMCs from the stem cell graft donor, taken from the stem cell graft. This clonotype originated in a human donor who donated a stem cell graft to a child with acute lymphoblastic leukemia. The CDR3 spells CASSAGVTTNYEQYF. In DNA, the CDR3 is TGTGCCAGCAGCGCAGGGGTCACCACTAACTACGAGCAGTACTTC.